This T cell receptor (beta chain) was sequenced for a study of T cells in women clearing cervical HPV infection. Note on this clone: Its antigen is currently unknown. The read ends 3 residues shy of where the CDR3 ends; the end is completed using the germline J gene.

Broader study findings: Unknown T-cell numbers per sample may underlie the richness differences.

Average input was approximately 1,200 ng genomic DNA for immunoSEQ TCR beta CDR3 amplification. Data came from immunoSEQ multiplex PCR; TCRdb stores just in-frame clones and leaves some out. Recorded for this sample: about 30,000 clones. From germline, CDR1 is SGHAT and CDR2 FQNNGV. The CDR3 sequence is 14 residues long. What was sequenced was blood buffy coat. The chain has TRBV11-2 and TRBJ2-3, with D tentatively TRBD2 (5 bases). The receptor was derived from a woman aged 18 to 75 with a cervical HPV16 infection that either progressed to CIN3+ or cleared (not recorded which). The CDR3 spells CASSPTTTIETQYF. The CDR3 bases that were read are TGTGCCAGCAGCCCCACGACGACTATTGAGACG.